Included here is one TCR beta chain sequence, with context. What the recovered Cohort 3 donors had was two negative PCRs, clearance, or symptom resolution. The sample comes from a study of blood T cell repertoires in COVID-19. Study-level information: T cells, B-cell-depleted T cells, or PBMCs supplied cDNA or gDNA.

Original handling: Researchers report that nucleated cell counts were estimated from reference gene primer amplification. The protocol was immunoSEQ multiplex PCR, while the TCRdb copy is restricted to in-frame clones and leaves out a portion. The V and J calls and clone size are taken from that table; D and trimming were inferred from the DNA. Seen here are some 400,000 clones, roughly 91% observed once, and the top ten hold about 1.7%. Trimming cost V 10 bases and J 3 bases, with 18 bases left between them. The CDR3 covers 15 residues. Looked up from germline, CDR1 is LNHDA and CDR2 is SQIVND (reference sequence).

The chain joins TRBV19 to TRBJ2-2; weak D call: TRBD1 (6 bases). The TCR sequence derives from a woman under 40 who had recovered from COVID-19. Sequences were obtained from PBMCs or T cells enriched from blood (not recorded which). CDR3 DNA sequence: TGTGCCACGCGAAACAGGGAAAGGGACACCGGGGAGCTGTTTTTT. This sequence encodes CATRNRERDTGELFF.